In this sample, the clone carrying this T cell receptor (beta chain) turned up a few times. Antigen specificity is unknown. The data derive from a study of response to subunit inactivated influenza vaccine. Study outcomes and limitations: Few additional T cells are recruited per seasonal influenza vaccination, authors suggested.

TCRdb called the RT-PCR reads again in MiXCR, with one record for every CDR3 protein. The sample lists 150,000 or so distinct CDR3 sequences; about 11% were seen once. The sequence came from a man aged 45 to 70 who received an inactivated influenza vaccine. The sample consisted of CD8+ T cells sorted from PBMCs, taken around 2 years after vaccination.

DNA of the CDR3: TGTGCCAGCAGCTTAGTGGGACCCTCCTACGAGCAGTACTTC. Translated, it gives CASSLVGPSYEQYF. V is TRBV11-1 and J is TRBJ2-7; either TRBD1 or TRBD2 may supply D (5 bases each). The CDR3 spans 14 residues. The V and J ends lost 1 base and 0 bases respectively, with 7 bases between them. Germline V gene sequence: CDR1 SGHAT, CDR2 FQDESV (reference sequence).